This T cell receptor beta chain is from a study of blood T cells in healthy people across ages. Through a sample-barcoded 5' primer and a J-beta primer mix, a second PCR was run for roughly 6 to 11 cycles. TCRdb redid the calling of the 5' RACE reads with MiXCR, one entry per CDR3 protein. The sample lists roughly 1,500,000 distinct CDR3 sequences; roughly 30% were seen once. The germline gives CDR1 DFQATT, CDR2 SNEGSKA (reference sequence). The length of the CDR3 is 13 residues. V was pared by 4 bases and J by 3 bases, with 11 bases between. The chain combines TRBV20-1 with TRBJ2-3; D may correspond to TRBD1 or TRBD2 (5 bases each). Source material: blood. The receptor's source is a woman between 25 and 40 years old in good health. CDR3 sequence reads: CSATGTGTDTQYF. CDR3 bases: TGCAGTGCTACCGGGACCGGGACAGATACGCAGTATTTT.